A selection of T cell receptor beta chains follows, all from one sample in a study of beta chain features in type 1 diabetes. Method: immunoSEQ multiplex PCR; TCRdb's copy keeps in-frame clones and lacks some. This table holds about 110,000 clones, almost 40% found once. The specimen was stem cell memory CD4+ T cells from blood. The receptors were sampled from a woman aged 18-29 years in good health. CDR3s include the opening cysteine and the closing phenylalanine or tryptophan. A D gene is named only where the DNA matches it firmly. Expanded clones get a size class; other rows say once, few or many, or leave the size out.

J	V	D	size	DNA	CDR3
TRBJ2-3	TRBV4-1	.	.	TGCGCCAGCAGCCAAGTTCCTACCCTCACAGATACGCAGTATTTT	CASSQVPTLTDTQYF
TRBJ2-2	TRBV5-1	TRBD2	once	TGCGCCAGCAGTATGACTAGCGGAAACACCGGGGAGCTGTTTTTT	CASSMTSGNTGELFF
TRBJ1-5	TRBV6-6	.	.	TGTGCCAGCAGTCTTTCCGACGGGCAGCCCCAGCATTTT	CASSLSDGQPQHF
TRBJ2-5	TRBV5-6	.	.	TGTGCCAGCAGCTTGACCGGACTCCCGCGGAAGTACTTC	CASSLTGLPRKYF
TRBJ1-2	TRBV6-6	.	few	TGTGCCAGCAGTAGCGGACAGTTTGACGGCTACACCTTC	CASSSGQFDGYTF
TRBJ1-5	TRBV28	.	few	TGTGCCAGCAGCCTTGATGGGGGCCGCCCCCAGCATTTT	CASSLDGGRPQHF
TRBJ2-5	TRBV2	TRBD2	few	TGTGCCAGCAGGAGGGGACTAGCGGGAGCCCAAGAGACCCAGTACTTC	CASRRGLAGAQETQYF
TRBJ1-2	TRBV7-2	TRBD1	few	TGTGCCAGCAGACGACAGGGGAACTATGGCTACACCTTC	CASRRQGNYGYTF
TRBJ1-5	TRBV6-6	.	few	TGTGCCAGCAGTCAGACAGGAAGTGGGATTCAGCCCCAGCATTTT	CASSQTGSGIQPQHF
TRBJ1-2	TRBV28	.	.	TGTGCCAGCAGTTTATCCCCCAGGGCAGGGTATGGCTACACCTTC	CASSLSPRAGYGYTF
TRBJ2-2	TRBV11-1	TRBD1	.	TGTGCCAGCAGCCAGCGACAGGGGAACACCGGGGAGCTGTTTTTT	CASSQRQGNTGELFF
TRBJ2-3	TRBV18	.	.	TGTGCCAGCTCACGAGATTCAGGGGCTGGCACAGATACGCAGTATTTT	CASSRDSGAGTDTQYF
TRBJ2-1	TRBV19	TRBD2	.	TGTGCCAGTAGTAAAGGAAGCGGGAGGGCCTCCATTGAGCAGTTCTTC	CASSKGSGRASIEQFF
TRBJ1-1	TRBV15	.	few	TGTGCCACCAGCAGAGATATCGGGGTGGGGCGGGGAGCTTTCTTT	CATSRDIGVGRGAFF